The 28 T cell receptor beta chains reported below all come from one sample, sequenced in a study of OX40 agonist ivuxolimab in advanced cancers. Here immunoSEQ multiplex PCR was the method, and the copy in TCRdb shows in-frame clones only, minus some. The table includes around 8,000 clones, 79% detected once. Sequenced here: CD4+ or CD8+ T cells sorted from blood, sampled in a trial of the OX40 agonist ivuxolimab. The receptors come from an adult with an advanced solid tumor such as melanoma, head and neck, liver or kidney cancer.

This sequence joins TRBV5-1 and TRBJ2-7; D may be TRBD1 (6 bases). Per the germline V gene, CDR1 is SGHRS and CDR2 is YFSETQ. The CDR3 loop spans 15 amino acids. The V gene lost 4 bases and the J gene lost 5 bases, with 19 bases spanning the gap. The CDR3 DNA follows: TGCGCCAGCAGCCCTCCCCAGGGGAGTTTGCACGAGCAGTACTTC. This encodes CASSPPQGSLHEQYF.

This sequence joins TRBV19 and TRBJ1-2; D is uncertain. Germline V gene lookup returns CDR1 LNHDA and CDR2 SQIVND (reference sequence). There are 17 residues in the CDR3. Trimming cost V 0 bases and J 2 bases, with 16 bases left between them. The CDR3 reads CASSIDRSREVNYGYTF. The CDR3 nucleotides are TGTGCCAGTAGTATAGATCGGTCCAGAGAAGTAAACTATGGCTACACCTTC.

The chain combines TRBV5-1 with TRBJ1-2, with 10 bases matching TRBD1. Per germline, CDR1 SGHRS and CDR2 YFSETQ. V lost 4 bases and J lost 6; bases outside the gene matches: 9. CDR3 length: 15 residues. CDR3 in amino acids: CASSVPTGGIDGYTF. DNA of the CDR3: TGCGCCAGCAGCGTCCCGACAGGGGGCATCGATGGCTACACCTTC. Together with reference TRBV5-1 and TRBJ1-2, the CDR3 gives the full variable domain: KAGVTQTPRYLIKTRGQQVTLSCSPISGHRSVSWYQQTPGQGLQFLFEYFSETQRNKGNFPGRFSGRQFSNSRSEMNVSTLELGDSALYLCASSVPTGGIDGYTFGSGTRLTVV.

This clone was picked up a small number of times. The genes are TRBV11-2 and TRBJ2-3; maybe TRBD2 (5 bases). V dropped 7 bases and J dropped 5 bases, with 19 bases sitting between them. The length of the CDR3 is 15 residues. Germline values: CDR1 SGHAT, CDR2 FQNNGV. CDR3 coding DNA: TGTGCCAGCACCCTACGCGGGCTCATGGAAGATACGCAGTATTTT. Protein: CASTLRGLMEDTQYF. The full variable domain, rest sourced from reference TRBV11-2 and TRBJ2-3, is EAGVAQSPRYKIIEKRQSVAFWCNPISGHATLYWYQQILGQGPKLLIQFQNNGVVDDSQLPKDRFSAERLKGVDSTLKIQPAKLEDSAVYLCASTLRGLMEDTQYFGPGTRLTVL.

The chain links TRBV21-1 to TRBJ1-2; the D segment call TRBD1 is taken from the table without a DNA check. TRBV21-1 is termed a pseudogene. The CDR3 consists of 14 residues. CDR3 coding DNA: TGTGCCAACAGCAAAGGGGGCGTTAACTATGGCTACACCTTC. This gives the protein CANSKGGVNYGYTF.

The chain carries TRBV30 and TRBJ1-6; no clear D. Germline CDR1 GTSNPN, CDR2 SVGIG (reference sequence). With 2 bases removed from V and 0 bases from J, the gap between germline ends came to 11 bases. The CDR3 is 16 amino acids. The CDR3 DNA follows: TGTGCCTGGAGTTTCGATGGAACCTCCTATAATTCACCCCTCCACTTT. The encoded protein is CAWSFDGTSYNSPLHF.

The rearrangement uses TRBV30 and TRBJ1-4; unclear D gene. Trimming left V 0 bases short and J 6 bases short, with 8 bases between. The germline V gene encodes CDR1 GTSNPN and CDR2 SVGIG (reference sequence). The CDR3 contains 13 residues. This CDR3 reads CAWSVFQDEKLFF. DNA of the CDR3: TGTGCCTGGAGTGTTTTTCAGGATGAAAAACTGTTTTTT. The full variable domain, completed using reference TRBV30 and TRBJ1-4, is SQTIHQWPATLVQPVGSPLSLECTVEGTSNPNLYWYRQAAGRGLQLLFYSVGIGQISSEVPQNLSASRPQDRQFILSSKKLLLSDSGFYLCAWSVFQDEKLFFGSGTQLSVL.

The chain couples TRBV9 to TRBJ2-3; D unclear. Germline loops: CDR1 SGDLS, CDR2 YYNGEE. The CDR3 has 14 residues. V was trimmed by 3 bases and J by 4 bases, leaving 12 bases between them. CDR3 residues: CASSDRQVADTQYF. Here the CDR3 DNA reads TGTGCCAGCAGCGATCGGCAAGTGGCAGATACGCAGTATTTT.

The J gene is TRBJ2-5, the V gene TRBV20-1; no clear D. Germline CDR1 reads DFQATT; CDR2 reads SNEGSKA (reference sequence). V was trimmed by 6 bases and J by 6 bases, leaving 11 bases between them. The CDR3 sequence is 11 residues long. As DNA, the CDR3 is TGCAGTGCATTGGCTCTCAAGACCCAGTACTTC. It encodes CSALALKTQYF.

This clone appeared once. The CDR3 is CSVGLAAFTGELFF. The CDR3 DNA reads TGCAGCGTGGGACTAGCGGCCTTCACCGGGGAGCTGTTTTTT. The chain couples TRBV29-1 to TRBJ2-2, with 11 positions matching TRBD2. Germline CDR1 and CDR2: SQVTM and ANQGSEA. Trimming took 6 bases from V and 4 from J; bases not matched to a gene: 4. There are 14 residues in the CDR3.

This clone was seen more than once but under ten times. The chain is built from TRBV30 and TRBJ2-2, with 7 bases matching TRBD2. Germline loops: CDR1 GTSNPN, CDR2 SVGIG (reference sequence). Trimming cost V 1 base and J 3 bases; bases outside gene matches: 5. The CDR3 is 15 amino acids. The CDR3 nucleotides read TGTGCCTGGAGTGGAGCGGGGTGGTACACCGGGGAGCTGTTTTTT. Translating it yields CAWSGAGWYTGELFF.

This clone appeared once. The chain combines TRBV5-5 with TRBJ2-3; D unclear. Germline assignment: CDR1 SGHKS and CDR2 YYEKEE (reference sequence). The CDR3 covers 14 residues. Deletions cut 3 bases from V and 2 bases from J, with 10 bases between. CDR3 in amino acids: CASSYEGPTDTQYF. The CDR3 bases are TGTGCCAGCAGCTATGAAGGGCCCACAGATACGCAGTATTTT. Together with reference TRBV5-5 and TRBJ2-3, the CDR3 gives the full variable domain: DAGVTQSPTHLIKTRGQQVTLRCSPISGHKSVSWYQQVLGQGPQFIFQYYEKEERGRGNFPDRFSARQFPNYSSELNVNALLLGDSALYLCASSYEGPTDTQYFGPGTRLTVL.

V usage is TRBV10-3 and J usage is TRBJ2-7; 8 nucleotides align to TRBD1. CDR1 and CDR2 (germline): ENHRY, SYGVKD. The CDR3 loop spans 12 amino acids. The J segment lost 5 bases and the V segment lost 9 bases, leaving 6 bases of the junction unmatched. Here the CDR3 reads CAIAGGSDEQYF. CDR3 nucleotides: TGTGCCATTGCAGGGGGCAGCGACGAGCAGTACTTC.

This clone was recorded once. This CDR3 is CASSSMAGVSTEAFF. Here the CDR3 DNA reads TGTGCCAGCAGCTCAATGGCAGGGGTAAGCACTGAAGCTTTCTTT. The chain carries TRBV7-8 and TRBJ1-1; D is perhaps TRBD1 (6 bases). The CDR3 covers 15 residues. Germline CDR1 and CDR2: SGHVS and FQNEAQ. The V end lost 4 bases, the J end lost 4 bases, and 16 bases lay between the germline ends.

CDR3 DNA: TGTGCCAGCAGCACGGACAGAGCAAGCGAAGCTTTCTTT. This sequence encodes CASSTDRASEAFF. The chain combines TRBV11-2 with TRBJ1-1, with D possibly matching TRBD1 (6 bases). Germline V gene sequence: CDR1 SGHAT, CDR2 FQNNGV. CDR3 size: 13 residues. The V and J ends lost 5 bases and 8 bases respectively, with 15 bases between them.

The DNA of the CDR3 is TGTGCCAGCAAGGGAAGGACAGGGGTGTCCCAAGAGACCCAGTACTTC. Its protein product is CASKGRTGVSQETQYF. The rearrangement links TRBV11-2 to TRBJ2-5, with 9 bases aligning to TRBD1. Germline assignment: CDR1 SGHAT and CDR2 FQNNGV. J gave up 1 base and V 7 bases, and 10 bases lay outside the gene matches. This CDR3 is 16 amino acids long.

The V and J genes are TRBV27 and TRBJ2-1; no definite D call. CDR1 and CDR2 from the germline V gene are MNHEY and SMNVEV (reference sequence). This CDR3 has 14 amino acids. The V and J ends lost 4 bases and 8 bases respectively, with 15 bases between them. In nucleotides, the CDR3 is TGTGCCAGCAGTTATCGGCTCCTAGTCCATGAGCAGTTCTTC. Its translation: CASSYRLLVHEQFF.

The CDR3 DNA reads as TGTGCCAGCAGCTCCCCCATCGGACAGGGTAACCGGGATGAGCAGTTCTTC. Translating gives CASSSPIGQGNRDEQFF. The genes are TRBV4-2 and TRBJ2-1; 8 bases align to TRBD1. This CDR3 region has 17 residues. V trimming: 5 bases; J trimming: 8 bases; junction bases outside the gene matches: 17. Germline lookup yields CDR1 LGHNA and CDR2 YNFKEQ.

The rearrangement joins TRBV6-8 to TRBJ2-1; a weak D match, TRBD2 (6 bases). This CDR3 has 18 amino acids. V was shortened by 7 bases and J by 6 bases, with 28 bases between the two germline ends. The germline V gene has CDR1 MNHGY and CDR2 SAAAGT. CDR3 region: CASNVLISSAGECNEQFF. CDR3 in DNA: TGTGCCAGCAACGTACTTATCTCCTCAGCGGGTGAATGCAATGAGCAGTTCTTC.

This chain's CDR3 is CASKLAGGPEQFF. The CDR3 nucleotides are TGTGCCAGCAAACTAGCGGGTGGACCTGAGCAGTTCTTC. This chain links TRBV28 with TRBJ2-1; 9 bases line up with TRBD2. Germline V gene data show CDR1 as MDHEN and CDR2 as SYDVKM. The CDR3 covers 13 residues. After removal of 7 bases from V and 9 bases from J, the junction contained 7 bases not matched to a gene.

In its sample, this clone was seen once. V and J are TRBV6-5 and TRBJ2-7; the D is unclear. V was shortened by 0 bases and J by 4 bases, with 13 bases between the two germline ends. The CDR3 length is 15 residues. In germline, CDR1 is MNHEY, CDR2 SVGAGI. The DNA of the CDR3 is TGTGCCAGCAGTTACTCGACACCAGAAACTTACGAGCAGTACTTC. Translation gives CASSYSTPETYEQYF.

The chain links TRBV19 to TRBJ1-1; D is possibly TRBD1 (5 bases). The V end was cut by 5 bases, the J end by 0 bases, with 16 bases between. Germline assignment: CDR1 LNHDA and CDR2 SQIVND (reference sequence). The CDR3 consists of 16 residues. The CDR3 DNA reads TGTGCCAGTAGTGAAAACAGGTACCTCATGAACACTGAAGCTTTCTTT. The encoded protein is CASSENRYLMNTEAFF.

CDR3 bases: TGTGCCAGCAGTGATCCTTCAGCGGGCGGGACCCAGTACTTC. The encoded protein is CASSDPSAGGTQYF. The rearrangement links TRBV25-1 to TRBJ2-5; TRBD2 might be the D (6 bases). The V end was cut by 3 bases, the J end by 7 bases, with 15 bases between. This CDR3 contains 14 residues. Germline V gives CDR1 MGHDK, CDR2 SYGVNS.

The genes are TRBV5-8 and TRBJ2-7, with D tentatively TRBD1 or TRBD2 (7 bases each). Germline lookup yields CDR1 SGHTS and CDR2 YDEGEE. Trimming cost V 3 bases and J 2 bases, with 15 bases left between them. This CDR3 spans 15 amino acids. The CDR3 DNA reads TGTGCCAGCAGCTCCCCAGGGGGGGTTACCTACGAGCAGTACTTC. Encoded protein: CASSSPGGVTYEQYF.

The rearrangement links TRBV7-3 to TRBJ1-1; no clear D gene. Trimming removed 5 bases at V and 5 bases at J, with 6 bases between. The germline V gene has CDR1 SGHTA and CDR2 FQGTGA. The CDR3 contains 11 residues. This CDR3 is CASSLGTEAFF. The CDR3 DNA reads as TGTGCCAGCAGCCTGGGTACTGAAGCTTTCTTT. The whole variable domain, filled in from reference TRBV7-3 and TRBJ1-1, reads GAGVSQTPSNKVTEKGKYVELRCDPISGHTALYWYRQSLGQGPEFLIYFQGTGAADDSGLPNDRFFAVRPEGSVSTLKIQRTERGDSAVYLCASSLGTEAFFGQGTRLTVV.

The chain couples TRBV6-1 to TRBJ2-7; maybe TRBD1 (5 bases). The CDR3 extends over 13 amino acids. Trimming took 1 base from V and 3 from J, leaving 7 bases between them. Per germline, CDR1 MNHNS and CDR2 SASEGT. The CDR3 nucleotides are TGTGCCAGCAGTGAAGGACAGCTCTACGAGCAGTACTTC. Amino acids: CASSEGQLYEQYF.

The chain carries TRBV30 and TRBJ2-1; 10 bases fit TRBD2. CDR3 length equals 16 residues. Trimming removed 4 bases from V and 2 bases from J; junction bases left unmatched: 8. The germline V gene encodes CDR1 GTSNPN and CDR2 SVGIG (reference sequence). The CDR3 DNA is TGTGCCTGGATCCCTATCACTAGCGGGGCCTACAATGAGCAGTTCTTC. As protein: CAWIPITSGAYNEQFF. Supplemented by reference TRBV30 and TRBJ2-1, the full variable domain reads SQTIHQWPATLVQPVGSPLSLECTVEGTSNPNLYWYRQAAGRGLQLLFYSVGIGQISSEVPQNLSASRPQDRQFILSSKKLLLSDSGFYLCAWIPITSGAYNEQFFGPGTRLTVL.

The rearrangement links TRBV29-1 to TRBJ2-5, with D unresolved. This CDR3 has 15 residues. V gave up 0 bases and J gave up 0 bases, with 11 bases separating them. Germline V gene sequence: CDR1 SQVTM, CDR2 ANQGSEA. The CDR3 protein is CSVEDLPGYQETQYF. As DNA, the CDR3 is TGCAGCGTTGAAGATCTGCCCGGTTACCAAGAGACCCAGTACTTC.